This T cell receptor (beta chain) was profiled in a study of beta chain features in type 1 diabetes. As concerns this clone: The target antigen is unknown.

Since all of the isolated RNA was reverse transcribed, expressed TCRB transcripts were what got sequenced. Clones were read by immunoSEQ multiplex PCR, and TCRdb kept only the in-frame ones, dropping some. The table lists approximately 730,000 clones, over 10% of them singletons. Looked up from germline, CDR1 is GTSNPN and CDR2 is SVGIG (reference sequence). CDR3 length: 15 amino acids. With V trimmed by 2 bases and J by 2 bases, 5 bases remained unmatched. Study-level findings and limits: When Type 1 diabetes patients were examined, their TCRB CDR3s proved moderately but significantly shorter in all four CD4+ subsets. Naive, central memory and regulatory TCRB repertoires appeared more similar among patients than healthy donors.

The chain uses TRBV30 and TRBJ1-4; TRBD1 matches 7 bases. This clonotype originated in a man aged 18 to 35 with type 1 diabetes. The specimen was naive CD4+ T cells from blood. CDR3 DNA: TGTGCCTGGAGTTCACCGGGACAGACTAATGAAAAACTGTTTTTT. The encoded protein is CAWSSPGQTNEKLFF.